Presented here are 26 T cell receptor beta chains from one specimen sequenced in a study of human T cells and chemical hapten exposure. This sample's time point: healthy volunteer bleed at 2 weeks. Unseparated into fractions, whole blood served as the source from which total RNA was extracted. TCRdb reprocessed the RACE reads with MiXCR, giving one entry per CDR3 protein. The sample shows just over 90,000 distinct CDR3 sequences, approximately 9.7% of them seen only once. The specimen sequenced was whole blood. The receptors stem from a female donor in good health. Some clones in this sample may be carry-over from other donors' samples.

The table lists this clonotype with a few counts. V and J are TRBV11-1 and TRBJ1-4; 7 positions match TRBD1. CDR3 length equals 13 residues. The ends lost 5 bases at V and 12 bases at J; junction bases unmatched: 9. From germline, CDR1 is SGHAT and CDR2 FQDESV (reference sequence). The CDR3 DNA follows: TGTGCCAGCAGCCTACTTGGACAGGAACAACTGTTTTTT. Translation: CASSLLGQEQLFF.

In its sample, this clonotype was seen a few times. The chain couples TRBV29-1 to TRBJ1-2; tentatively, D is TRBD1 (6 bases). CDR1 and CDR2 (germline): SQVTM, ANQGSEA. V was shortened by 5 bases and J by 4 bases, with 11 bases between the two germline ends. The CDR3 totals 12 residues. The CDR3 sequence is CSVQPQGYGYTF. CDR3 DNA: TGCAGCGTTCAGCCACAGGGCTATGGCTACACCTTC.

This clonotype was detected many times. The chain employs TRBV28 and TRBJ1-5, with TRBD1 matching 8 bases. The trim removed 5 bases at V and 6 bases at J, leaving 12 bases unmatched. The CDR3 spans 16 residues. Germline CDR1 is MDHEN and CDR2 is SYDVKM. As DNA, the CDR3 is TGTGCCAGCAGTACGCGCCTTACAGGGGGTCGTCAGCCCCAGCATTTT. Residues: CASSTRLTGGRQPQHF.

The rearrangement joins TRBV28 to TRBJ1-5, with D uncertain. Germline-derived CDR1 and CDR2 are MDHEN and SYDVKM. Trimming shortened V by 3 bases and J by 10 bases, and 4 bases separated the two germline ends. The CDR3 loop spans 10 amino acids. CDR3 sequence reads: CASSLDPQHF. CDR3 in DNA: TGTGCCAGCAGTTTGGACCCCCAGCATTTT.

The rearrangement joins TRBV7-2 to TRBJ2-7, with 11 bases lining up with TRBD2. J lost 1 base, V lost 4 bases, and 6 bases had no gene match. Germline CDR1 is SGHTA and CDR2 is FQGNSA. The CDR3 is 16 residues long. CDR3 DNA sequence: TGTGCCAGCAGCTCCCGGACTAGCGGGCTATCCTACGAGCAGTACTTC. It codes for CASSSRTSGLSYEQYF.

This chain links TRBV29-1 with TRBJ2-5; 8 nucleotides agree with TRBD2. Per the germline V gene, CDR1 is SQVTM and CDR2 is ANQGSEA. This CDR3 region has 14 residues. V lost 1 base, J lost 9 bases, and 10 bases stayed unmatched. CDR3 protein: CSVEGGREVTAQYF. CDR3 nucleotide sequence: TGCAGCGTTGAAGGGGGGCGGGAGGTGACCGCCCAGTACTTC.

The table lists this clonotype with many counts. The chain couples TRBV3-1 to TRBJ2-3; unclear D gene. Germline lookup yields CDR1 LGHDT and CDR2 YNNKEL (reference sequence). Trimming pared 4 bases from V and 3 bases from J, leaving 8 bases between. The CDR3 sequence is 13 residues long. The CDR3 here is CASSPYHTDTQYF. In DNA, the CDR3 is TGTGCCAGCAGCCCTTATCATACAGATACGCAGTATTTT.

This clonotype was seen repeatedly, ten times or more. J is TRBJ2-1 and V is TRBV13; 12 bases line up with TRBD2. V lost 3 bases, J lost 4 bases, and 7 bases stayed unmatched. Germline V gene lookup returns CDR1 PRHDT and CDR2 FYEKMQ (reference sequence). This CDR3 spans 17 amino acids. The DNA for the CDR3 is TGTGCCAGCAGCTTTAGAACCGGGACTAGCGGGTACAATGAGCAGTTCTTC. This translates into CASSFRTGTSGYNEQFF.

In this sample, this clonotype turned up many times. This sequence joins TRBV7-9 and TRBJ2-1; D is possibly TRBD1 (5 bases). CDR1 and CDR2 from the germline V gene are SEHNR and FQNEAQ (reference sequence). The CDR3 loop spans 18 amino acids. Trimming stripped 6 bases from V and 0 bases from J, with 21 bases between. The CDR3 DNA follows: TGTGCCAGCAGGACCATGGGCGGCACAGGTTACTCCTACAATGAGCAGTTCTTC. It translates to CASRTMGGTGYSYNEQFF.

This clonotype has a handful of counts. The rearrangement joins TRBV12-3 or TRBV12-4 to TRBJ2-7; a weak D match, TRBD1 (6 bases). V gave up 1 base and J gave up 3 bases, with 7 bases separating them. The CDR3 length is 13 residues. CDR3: CASSLGQVYEQYF. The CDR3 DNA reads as TGTGCCAGCAGTTTAGGACAGGTCTACGAGCAGTACTTC.

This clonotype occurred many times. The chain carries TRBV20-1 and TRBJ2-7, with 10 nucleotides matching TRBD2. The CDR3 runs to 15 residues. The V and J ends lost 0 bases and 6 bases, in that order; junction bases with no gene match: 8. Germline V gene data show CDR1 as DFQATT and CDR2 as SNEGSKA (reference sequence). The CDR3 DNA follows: TGCAGTGCTAGAGATGTGTCTAGCGGGAGCAGCGAGCAGTACTTC. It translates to CSARDVSSGSSEQYF.

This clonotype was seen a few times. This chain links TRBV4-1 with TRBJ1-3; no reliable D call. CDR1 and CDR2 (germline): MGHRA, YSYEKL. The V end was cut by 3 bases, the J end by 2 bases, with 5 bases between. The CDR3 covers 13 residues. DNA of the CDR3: TGCGCCAGCAGCCAGTTCACTGGAAACACCATATATTTT. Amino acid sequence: CASSQFTGNTIYF.

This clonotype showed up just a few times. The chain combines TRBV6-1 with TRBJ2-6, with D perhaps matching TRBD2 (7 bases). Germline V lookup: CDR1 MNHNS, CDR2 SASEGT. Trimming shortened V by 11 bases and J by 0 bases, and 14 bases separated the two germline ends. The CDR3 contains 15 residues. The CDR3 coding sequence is TGTGCCGGGGGGGCGGTCACCTCTGGGGCCAACGTCCTGACTTTC. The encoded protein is CAGGAVTSGANVLTF.

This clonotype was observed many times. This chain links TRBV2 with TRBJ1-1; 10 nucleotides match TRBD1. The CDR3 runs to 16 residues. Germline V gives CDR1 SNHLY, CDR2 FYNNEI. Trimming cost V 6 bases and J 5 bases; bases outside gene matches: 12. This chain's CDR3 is CASRAGTGVILTEAFF. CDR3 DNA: TGTGCCAGCAGAGCCGGGACAGGGGTGATCTTGACTGAAGCTTTCTTT.

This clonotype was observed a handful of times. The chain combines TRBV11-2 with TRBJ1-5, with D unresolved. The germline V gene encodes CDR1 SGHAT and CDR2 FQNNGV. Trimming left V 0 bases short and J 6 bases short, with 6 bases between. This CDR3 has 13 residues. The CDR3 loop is CASSLDLTQPQHF. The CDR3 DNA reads TGTGCCAGCAGCTTAGATCTTACTCAGCCCCAGCATTTT.

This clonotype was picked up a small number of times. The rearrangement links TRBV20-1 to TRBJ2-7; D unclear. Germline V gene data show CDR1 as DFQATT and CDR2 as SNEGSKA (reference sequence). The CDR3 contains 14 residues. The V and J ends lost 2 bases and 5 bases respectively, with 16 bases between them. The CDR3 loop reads CSARNLGTHNEQYF. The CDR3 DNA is TGCAGTGCTAGAAATCTAGGAACACACAACGAGCAGTACTTC.

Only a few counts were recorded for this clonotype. CDR3 residues: CATRGATPETQYF. CDR3 nucleotides: TGTGCCACCAGGGGAGCCACCCCGGAGACCCAGTACTTC. V usage is TRBV3-1 and J usage is TRBJ2-5, with D tentatively TRBD1 (6 bases). CDR3 size: 13 residues. CDR1 and CDR2 from the germline V gene are LGHDT and YNNKEL (reference sequence). The V gene lost 10 bases and the J gene lost 5 bases, with 17 bases spanning the gap.

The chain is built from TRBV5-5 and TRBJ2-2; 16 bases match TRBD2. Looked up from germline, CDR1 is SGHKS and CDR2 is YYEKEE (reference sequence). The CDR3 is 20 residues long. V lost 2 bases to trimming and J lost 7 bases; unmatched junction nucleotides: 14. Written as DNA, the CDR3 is TGTGCCAGCAGCTTTACTCCGGGACTAGCGGGAGGGCCTAGTGGCGGGGAGCTGTTTTTT. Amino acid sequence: CASSFTPGLAGGPSGGELFF.

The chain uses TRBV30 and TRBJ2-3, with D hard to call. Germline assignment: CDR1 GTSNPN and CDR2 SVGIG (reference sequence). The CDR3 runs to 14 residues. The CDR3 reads CSSLAAPSTDTQYF. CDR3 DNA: TGTTCTTCCTTGGCAGCGCCTAGCACAGATACGCAGTATTTT.

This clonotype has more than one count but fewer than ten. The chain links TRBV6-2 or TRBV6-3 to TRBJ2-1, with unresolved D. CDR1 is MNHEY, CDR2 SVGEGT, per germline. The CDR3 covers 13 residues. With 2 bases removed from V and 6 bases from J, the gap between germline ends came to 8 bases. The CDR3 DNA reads TGTGCCAGCAGTTACGAGGCTTTCAATGAGCAGTTCTTC. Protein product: CASSYEAFNEQFF.

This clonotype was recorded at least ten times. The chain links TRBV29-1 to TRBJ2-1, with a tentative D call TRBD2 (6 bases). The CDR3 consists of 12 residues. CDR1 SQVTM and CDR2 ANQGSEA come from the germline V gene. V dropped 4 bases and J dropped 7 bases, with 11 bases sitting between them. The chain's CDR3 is CSVVRGLNEQFF. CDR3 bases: TGCAGCGTTGTACGGGGGTTGAATGAGCAGTTCTTC.

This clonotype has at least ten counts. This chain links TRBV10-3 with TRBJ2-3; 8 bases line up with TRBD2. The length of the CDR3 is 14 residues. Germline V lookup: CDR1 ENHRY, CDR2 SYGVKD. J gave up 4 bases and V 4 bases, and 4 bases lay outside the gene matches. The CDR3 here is CAISASGRSDTQYF. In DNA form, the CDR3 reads TGTGCCATCAGTGCGAGCGGGAGATCAGATACGCAGTATTTT.

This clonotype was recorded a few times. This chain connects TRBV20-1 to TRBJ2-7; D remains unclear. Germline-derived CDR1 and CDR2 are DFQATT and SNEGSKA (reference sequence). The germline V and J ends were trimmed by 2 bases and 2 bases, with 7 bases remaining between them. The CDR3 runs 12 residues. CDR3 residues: CSARPSPYEQYF. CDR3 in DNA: TGCAGTGCTAGACCCTCTCCCTACGAGCAGTACTTC.

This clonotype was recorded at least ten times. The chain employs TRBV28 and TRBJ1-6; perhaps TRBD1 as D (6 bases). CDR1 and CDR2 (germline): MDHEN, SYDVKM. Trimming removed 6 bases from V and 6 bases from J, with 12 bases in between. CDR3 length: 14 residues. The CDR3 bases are TGTGCCAGCAGGGAGGGGGGCAGTAATTCACCCCTCCACTTT. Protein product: CASREGGSNSPLHF.

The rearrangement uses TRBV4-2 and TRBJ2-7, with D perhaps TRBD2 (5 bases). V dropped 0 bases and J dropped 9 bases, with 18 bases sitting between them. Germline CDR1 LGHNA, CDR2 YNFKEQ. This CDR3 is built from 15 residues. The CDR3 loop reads CASSQDTGNPGGQYF. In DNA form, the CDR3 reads TGTGCCAGCAGCCAAGATACGGGGAATCCCGGAGGGCAGTACTTC.

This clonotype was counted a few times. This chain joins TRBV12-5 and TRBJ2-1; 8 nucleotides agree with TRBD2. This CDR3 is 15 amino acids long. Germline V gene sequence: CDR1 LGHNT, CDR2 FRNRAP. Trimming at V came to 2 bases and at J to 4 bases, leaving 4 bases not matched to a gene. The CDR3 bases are TGTGCTAGTGGTTTGCTAGCGGGCGGGTACAATGAGCAGTTCTTC. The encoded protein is CASGLLAGGYNEQFF.